The clone carrying this TCR beta chain has ten or more counts. Its antigen remains unidentified. Making use of molecular barcodes, quantitative 5'-RACE generated TCR beta libraries. TCRdb recomputed calls from the 5' RACE reads with MiXCR, one row per CDR3 protein. The table records about 840,000 distinct CDR3 sequences, 12% of them present only once. V was clipped by 0 bases and J by 10 bases; unmatched bases: 6. Germline V gene sequence: CDR1 LNHNV, CDR2 YYDKDF (reference sequence). This CDR3 is 14 amino acids long. This specimen comes from a study of CD8 T cells in ankylosing spondylitis. Study-level results: The study looked at matched synovial fluid samples from ankylosing spondylitis patients. Disease-linked clones were reported to be significantly enriched there. A motif of several highly homologous TCR beta variants was seen as apparently characteristic of ankylosing spondylitis blood.

The clonotype originates from a male donor with ankylosing spondylitis. Sequencing used blood, either unsorted or a sorted T cell fraction (not recorded which). V and J are TRBV15 and TRBJ2-1; TRBD2 matches 7 bases. CDR3 nucleotide sequence: TGTGCCACCAGCAGAGATCTAGCGGCGAAAGAGCAGTTCTTC. It yields the protein CATSRDLAAKEQFF.